What follows are 17 T cell receptor beta chains derived from one specimen sequenced in a study of blood T cell repertoires in COVID-19. TCRdb's copy holds only in-frame clones and misses some; the assay was immunoSEQ multiplex PCR. The sample consists of 290,000 or so clones, approximately 85% of them appearing once. Sequencing used peripheral blood. These receptors were obtained from a man aged 50-59 years with active or convalescent COVID-19.

This chain joins TRBV28 and TRBJ2-7; D not certain. The germline V and J ends were trimmed by 6 bases and 4 bases, with 7 bases remaining between them. This CDR3 region has 11 residues. The germline V gene encodes CDR1 MDHEN and CDR2 SYDVKM. The CDR3 sequence: CASSTQYEQYF. The CDR3 nucleotides read TGTGCCAGCAGCACACAGTACGAGCAGTACTTC. The complete variable domain, with remaining parts taken from reference TRBV28 and TRBJ2-7, reads DVKVTQSSRYLVKRTGEKVFLECVQDMDHENMFWYRQDPGLGLRLIYFSYDVKMKEKGDIPEGYSVSREKKERFSLILESASTNQTSMYLCASSTQYEQYFGPGTRLTVT.

The V gene is TRBV11-3, the J gene TRBJ2-7; a weak D match, TRBD1 (6 bases). The germline gives CDR1 SGHNT, CDR2 YENEEA. This CDR3 has 12 residues. Between the trimmed V and J ends, which lost 6 bases and 3 bases, there was a span of 9 bases. DNA for the CDR3: TGTGCCAGCAGTCTCAGGGGCTACGAGCAGTACTTC. Translating gives CASSLRGYEQYF. The whole variable domain, remainder taken from reference TRBV11-3 and TRBJ2-7, is EAGVVQSPRYKIIEKKQPVAFWCNPISGHNTLYWYLQNLGQGPELLIRYENEEAVDDSQLPKDRFSAERLKGVDSTLKIQPAELGDSAVYLCASSLRGYEQYFGPGTRLTVT.

CDR3: CAWSAQGGQRSYF. As DNA, the CDR3 is TGTGCCTGGAGCGCCCAGGGGGGACAGCGGTCGTACTTC. The rearrangement links TRBV30 to TRBJ2-4; D possibly corresponds to TRBD1 (7 bases). The CDR3 has 13 residues. Trimming stripped 3 bases from V and 15 bases from J, with 21 bases between. Germline CDR1 reads GTSNPN; CDR2 reads SVGIG (reference sequence). The full variable domain, in which reference TRBV30 and TRBJ2-4 provide the parts outside the CDR3, is SQTIHQWPATLVQPVGSPLSLECTVEGTSNPNLYWYRQAAGRGLQLLFYSVGIGQISSEVPQNLSASRPQDRQFILSSKKLLLSDSGFYLCAWSAQGGQRSYFGAGTRLSVL.

The CDR3, as DNA: TGTGCCAGCAGTGTAAAGCGCGACACTGAAGCTTTCTTT. Translated, it gives CASSVKRDTEAFF. The J gene is TRBJ1-1, the V gene TRBV2, with D unresolved. The CDR3 sequence is 13 residues long. Trimming took off 4 bases at V and 3 bases at J, with 9 bases between the two ends. From germline, CDR1 is SNHLY and CDR2 FYNNEI.

The chain links TRBV27 to TRBJ2-1; TRBD2 might be the D (6 bases). The CDR3 totals 13 residues. V lost 8 bases, J lost 9 bases, and 17 bases lay in between. Germline V gene data show CDR1 as MNHEY and CDR2 as SMNVEV (reference sequence). In DNA form, the CDR3 reads TGTGCCAGCGGACGGGACTTGCTAACTGAGCAGTTCTTC. It encodes CASGRDLLTEQFF.

A single count supports this clone. V usage is TRBV5-4 and J usage is TRBJ1-2; D remains ambiguous. The CDR3 length is 16 residues. Trimming took 5 bases from V and 0 from J, leaving 17 bases between them. The germline V gene encodes CDR1 SGHNT and CDR2 YYREEE (reference sequence). In DNA form, the CDR3 reads TGTGCCAGCAGGCCCGCTTCGGGGTTAGCTAACTATGGCTACACCTTC. It translates to CASRPASGLANYGYTF.

The rearrangement joins TRBV7-6 to TRBJ2-3; D gene uncertain. The V and J ends lost 0 bases and 3 bases respectively, with 13 bases between them. Looked up from germline, CDR1 is SGHVS and CDR2 is FNYEAQ. This CDR3 region has 16 residues. CDR3 sequence: CASSLAPWPNTDTQYF. The CDR3 bases are TGTGCCAGCAGCTTAGCCCCTTGGCCAAATACAGATACGCAGTATTTT.

This sequence joins TRBV6-5 and TRBJ2-7; 10 nucleotides align to TRBD2. The length of the CDR3 is 14 residues. In germline, CDR1 is MNHEY, CDR2 SVGAGI. Unmatched junction bases numbered 9, after V lost 10 bases and J lost 3 bases. The CDR3 protein is CAIRKAGGGYEQYF. The CDR3 coding sequence is TGTGCCATCCGGAAAGCGGGAGGGGGCTACGAGCAGTACTTC.

The genes are TRBV24-1 and TRBJ1-5, with 9 bases matching TRBD1. Trimming took 6 bases from V and 2 from J; bases not matched to a gene: 1. Looked up from germline, CDR1 is KGHDR and CDR2 is SFDVKD. This CDR3 contains 14 residues. The CDR3 is CATSRTGGNQPQHF. The DNA of the CDR3 is TGTGCCACCAGTAGGACAGGGGGCAATCAGCCCCAGCATTTT.

The chain employs TRBV18 and TRBJ2-7; 10 nucleotides align to TRBD1. Trimming took 6 bases from V and 3 from J; bases not matched to a gene: 17. CDR1 is KGHSH, CDR2 LQKENI, per germline. This CDR3 is 18 amino acids long. The CDR3 region is CASSPPMGQGIRNYEQYF. The CDR3 DNA is TGTGCCAGCTCCCCCCCGATGGGACAGGGGATTAGAAACTACGAGCAGTACTTC.

The V and J genes are TRBV4-1 and TRBJ2-5; 8 bases map to TRBD1. V gave up 1 base and J gave up 1 base; unmatched junction bases: 2. CDR3 size: 15 residues. Germline V gene data show CDR1 as MGHRA and CDR2 as YSYEKL. The CDR3 protein is CASSQAQGAQETQYF. The CDR3 DNA reads as TGCGCCAGCAGCCAAGCCCAGGGGGCCCAAGAGACCCAGTACTTC.

This chain joins TRBV30 and TRBJ2-6; 16 nucleotides align to TRBD2. Germline V gives CDR1 GTSNPN, CDR2 SVGIG (reference sequence). This CDR3 spans 19 amino acids. The V segment lost 4 bases and the J segment 4 bases; nucleotides outside the gene matches: 10. CDR3 region: CAWMGTSGRAGVGANVLTF. Here the CDR3 DNA reads TGTGCCTGGATGGGGACTAGCGGGAGGGCCGGTGTCGGGGCCAACGTCCTGACTTTC.

This chain joins TRBV4-1 and TRBJ1-2; D uncertain. CDR3 length equals 14 residues. Germline-derived CDR1 and CDR2 are MGHRA and YSYEKL. The V end lost 0 bases, the J end lost 6 bases, and 11 bases lay between the germline ends. For the CDR3, the DNA is TGCGCCAGCAGCCAAGAGTCCAGGTTAAATGGCTACACCTTC. Its protein product is CASSQESRLNGYTF.

The chain couples TRBV27 to TRBJ2-1; 8 bases match TRBD1. Trimming removed 4 bases from V and 0 bases from J; junction bases left unmatched: 8. CDR1 and CDR2 from the germline V gene are MNHEY and SMNVEV (reference sequence). The CDR3 runs 17 residues. Written as DNA, the CDR3 is TGTGCCAGCAGTTCAAGCCGGACAGGGCTCTCCTACAATGAGCAGTTCTTC. It specifies CASSSSRTGLSYNEQFF.

The chain uses TRBV5-1 and TRBJ2-7; the match to TRBD2 covers 8 bases. Trimming cost V 4 bases and J 5 bases; bases outside gene matches: 11. Germline V lookup: CDR1 SGHRS, CDR2 YFSETQ. This CDR3 has 15 residues. The CDR3 reads CASSQLGREGDEQYF. CDR3 sequence (DNA): TGCGCCAGCAGCCAACTGGGTCGGGAGGGAGACGAGCAGTACTTC.

The CDR3, as DNA: TGTGCCAGCAGCTTATCCCAGAGGACCGGGGAGCTGTTTTTT. This translates into CASSLSQRTGELFF. The genes are TRBV11-2 and TRBJ2-2; D unresolved. The germline V gene has CDR1 SGHAT and CDR2 FQNNGV. Trimming pared 2 bases from V and 5 bases from J, leaving 9 bases between. This CDR3 comprises 14 residues.

The genes are TRBV5-1 and TRBJ2-1; 12 bases match TRBD2. Germline assignment: CDR1 SGHRS and CDR2 YFSETQ. This CDR3 is built from 15 residues. V shed 7 bases and J 5 bases; nucleotides not matched to a gene: 7. The CDR3 coding sequence is TGCGCCAGCGTAGGACTAGCGGGGACGAACAATGAGCAGTTCTTC. The encoded protein is CASVGLAGTNNEQFF.